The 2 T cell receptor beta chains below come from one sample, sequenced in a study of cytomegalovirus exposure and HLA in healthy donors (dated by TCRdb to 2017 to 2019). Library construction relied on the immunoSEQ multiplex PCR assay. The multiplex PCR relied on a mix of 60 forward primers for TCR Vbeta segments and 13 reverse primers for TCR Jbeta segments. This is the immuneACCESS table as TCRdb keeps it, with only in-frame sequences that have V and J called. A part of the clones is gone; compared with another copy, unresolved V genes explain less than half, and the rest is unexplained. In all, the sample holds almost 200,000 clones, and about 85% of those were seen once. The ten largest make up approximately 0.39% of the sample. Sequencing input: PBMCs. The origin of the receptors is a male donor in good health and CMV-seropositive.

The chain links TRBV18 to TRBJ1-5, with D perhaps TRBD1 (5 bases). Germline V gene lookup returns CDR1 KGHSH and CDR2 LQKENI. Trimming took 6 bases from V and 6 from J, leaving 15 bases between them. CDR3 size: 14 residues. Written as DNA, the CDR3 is TGTGCCAGCTCCGCGGAGACAGACGGTCAGCCCCAGCATTTT. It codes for CASSAETDGQPQHF.

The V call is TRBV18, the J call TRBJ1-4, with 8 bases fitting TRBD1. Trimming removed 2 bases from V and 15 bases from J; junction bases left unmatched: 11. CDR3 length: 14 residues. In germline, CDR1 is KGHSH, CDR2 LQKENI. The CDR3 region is CASSPIQGAEVLFF. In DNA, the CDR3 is TGTGCCAGCTCACCAATTCAGGGGGCGGAGGTCTTGTTTTTT.